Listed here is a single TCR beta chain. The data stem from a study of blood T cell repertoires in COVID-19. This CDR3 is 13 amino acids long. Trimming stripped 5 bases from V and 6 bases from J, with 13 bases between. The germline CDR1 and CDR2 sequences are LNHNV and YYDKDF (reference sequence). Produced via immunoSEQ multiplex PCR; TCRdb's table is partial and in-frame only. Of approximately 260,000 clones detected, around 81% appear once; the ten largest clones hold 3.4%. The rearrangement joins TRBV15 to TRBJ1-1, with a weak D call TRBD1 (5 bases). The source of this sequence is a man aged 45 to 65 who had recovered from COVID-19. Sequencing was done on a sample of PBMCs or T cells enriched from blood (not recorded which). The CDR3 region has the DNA TGTGCCACCAGCGGATTCAAGGGGTCTGAAGCTTTCTTT. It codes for CATSGFKGSEAFF.